These 15 T cell receptor beta chains came from one sample sequenced in a study of cytomegalovirus exposure and HLA in healthy donors. Vbeta (60) and Jbeta (13) primers were used in the PCR. Generated by immunoSEQ multiplex PCR, the TCRdb table keeps only in-frame clones and is missing some. This table has approximately 240,000 clones, about 80% appearing once. Sequencing used PBMCs. Source of these receptors: a woman in her thirties or forties in good health and CMV-seropositive.

The chain is built from TRBV18 and TRBJ1-1; perhaps TRBD1 as D (5 bases). V was cut by 7 bases and J by 5 bases, with 14 bases left in between. The CDR3 sequence is 13 residues long. Germline CDR1 and CDR2: KGHSH and LQKENI. CDR3 amino acids: CASLSGGGTEAFF. CDR3 sequence (DNA): TGTGCCAGCTTAAGCGGCGGGGGAACTGAAGCTTTCTTT.

The chain carries TRBV7-8 and TRBJ2-2; perhaps TRBD2 as D (6 bases). V lost 4 bases and J lost 2, with 14 bases in between. The germline V gene encodes CDR1 SGHVS and CDR2 FQNEAQ. CDR3 length equals 16 residues. This chain's CDR3 is CASSYRASANTGELFF. CDR3 DNA sequence: TGTGCCAGCAGCTACCGCGCTAGCGCAAACACCGGGGAGCTGTTTTTT.

The CDR3 DNA follows: TGTGCCAGCAGCTTCCTCCGTCCAGGGGATTTCAATTCACCCCTCCACTTT. Its protein product is CASSFLRPGDFNSPLHF. The chain combines TRBV7-9 with TRBJ1-6, with TRBD1 as a possible D gene (6 bases). The CDR3 has 17 residues. From germline, CDR1 is SEHNR and CDR2 FQNEAQ (reference sequence). V dropped 3 bases and J dropped 7 bases, with 19 bases sitting between them.

V and J are TRBV30 and TRBJ2-3; D is possibly TRBD2 (5 bases). Trimming left V 1 base short and J 9 bases short, with 11 bases between. Germline V gene sequence: CDR1 GTSNPN, CDR2 SVGIG (reference sequence). The CDR3 contains 12 residues. The CDR3 DNA follows: TGTGCCTGGAGTGGGACTGTGGGGACGCAGTATTTT. This sequence encodes CAWSGTVGTQYF. Full variable domain (rest looked up from reference TRBV30 and TRBJ2-3): SQTIHQWPATLVQPVGSPLSLECTVEGTSNPNLYWYRQAAGRGLQLLFYSVGIGQISSEVPQNLSASRPQDRQFILSSKKLLLSDSGFYLCAWSGTVGTQYFGPGTRLTVL.

J is TRBJ1-1 and V is TRBV7-9; 11 nucleotides line up with TRBD1. V gave up 4 bases and J gave up 3 bases; unmatched junction bases: 4. Germline V gene lookup returns CDR1 SEHNR and CDR2 FQNEAQ (reference sequence). This CDR3 spans 15 amino acids. In DNA, the CDR3 is TGTGCCAGCAGCTACTGGGACAGGGGGGACACTGAAGCTTTCTTT. This translates into CASSYWDRGDTEAFF.

This clone has just a few counts. CDR3 region: CASSYGPGRGNSPLHF. The CDR3 coding sequence is TGTGCCAGCAGTTACGGCCCAGGGCGGGGTAATTCACCCCTCCACTTT. The chain recombines TRBV6-5 with TRBJ1-6; D perhaps matches TRBD1 (5 bases). V was cut by 2 bases and J by 6 bases, with 14 bases left in between. The CDR3 spans 16 residues. Germline lookup yields CDR1 MNHEY and CDR2 SVGAGI.

This chain links TRBV5-1 with TRBJ1-2; D gene ambiguous. The germline V and J ends were trimmed by 0 bases and 4 bases, with 10 bases remaining between them. This CDR3 region has 14 residues. CDR1 and CDR2 (germline): SGHRS, YFSETQ. CDR3: CASSLDADGYGYTF. In nucleotides, the CDR3 is TGCGCCAGCAGCTTGGACGCAGATGGCTATGGCTACACCTTC.

The chain recombines TRBV19 with TRBJ1-2; D gene uncertain. This CDR3 is 12 amino acids long. Trimming took 5 bases from V and 3 from J, leaving 7 bases between them. In germline, CDR1 is LNHDA, CDR2 SQIVND (reference sequence). CDR3 DNA: TGTGCCAGTAGTGCCGAGTACTATGGCTACACCTTC. It specifies CASSAEYYGYTF.

This clone occurred once. V is TRBV6-6 and J is TRBJ1-1; D gene unclear. The CDR3 covers 15 residues. Germline values: CDR1 MNHNY, CDR2 SVGAGI (reference sequence). Trimming cost V 4 bases and J 0 bases, with 12 bases left between them. CDR3 sequence (DNA): TGTGCCAGCAGTTTCAGACAACCCATGAACACTGAAGCTTTCTTT. It yields the protein CASSFRQPMNTEAFF.

The chain is built from TRBV29-1 and TRBJ1-1, with a weak D call TRBD1 (6 bases). Per germline, CDR1 SQVTM and CDR2 ANQGSEA. With 2 bases removed from V and 1 base from J, the gap between germline ends came to 11 bases. The CDR3 covers 14 residues. Here the CDR3 DNA reads TGCAGCGTTGAAACGGTACAGGGGAACACTGAAGCTTTCTTT. It is translated as CSVETVQGNTEAFF.

The chain carries TRBV5-8 and TRBJ1-2; D is unresolved. Per the germline V gene, CDR1 is SGHTS and CDR2 is YDEGEE. The V gene lost 6 bases and the J gene lost 2 bases, with 17 bases spanning the gap. The CDR3 totals 15 residues. Here the CDR3 reads CASTRQAGANYGYTF. As DNA, the CDR3 is TGTGCCAGCACCCGGCAAGCGGGTGCGAACTATGGCTACACCTTC.

This chain uses TRBV6-4 with TRBJ2-1; D is ambiguous. CDR3 size: 12 residues. The germline V gene has CDR1 MRHNA and CDR2 SNTAGT. Trimming shortened V by 2 bases and J by 14 bases, and 13 bases separated the two germline ends. The DNA of the CDR3 is TGTGCCAGCAGTGACCGTCGGAGAAAAGAGTTCTTC. As protein: CASSDRRRKEFF.

The rearrangement links TRBV4-2 to TRBJ2-1, with 7 bases lining up with TRBD2. V lost 4 bases and J lost 4; bases outside the gene matches: 10. CDR3 size: 16 residues. Per germline, CDR1 LGHNA and CDR2 YNFKEQ. The chain's CDR3 is CASSRVAASGYNEQFF. DNA for the CDR3: TGTGCCAGCAGCCGGGTCGCGGCTAGCGGATACAATGAGCAGTTCTTC.

About this clone itself: The junction and the germline gene differ at one end; a read error may be behind it. The CDR3 sequence is CASSFRDSSYNSPPHF. The CDR3 bases are TGTGCCAGCAGTTTCCGGGACAGCTCCTATAATTCACCCCCCCACTTT. The chain links TRBV6-5 to TRBJ1-6; 7 bases are shared with TRBD1. The germline CDR1 and CDR2 sequences are MNHEY and SVGAGI. This CDR3 has 16 residues.

This clone was seen once. The chain has TRBV5-6 and TRBJ1-2, with 8 nucleotides matching TRBD1. Losses at the gene ends were 1 base for V and 5 bases for J; bases not matched to a gene: 4. The germline V gene encodes CDR1 SGHDT and CDR2 YYEEEE. This CDR3 has 14 amino acids. The CDR3 here is CASSLQGAEYGYTF. In DNA form, the CDR3 reads TGTGCCAGCAGCTTGCAGGGGGCCGAGTATGGCTACACCTTC.